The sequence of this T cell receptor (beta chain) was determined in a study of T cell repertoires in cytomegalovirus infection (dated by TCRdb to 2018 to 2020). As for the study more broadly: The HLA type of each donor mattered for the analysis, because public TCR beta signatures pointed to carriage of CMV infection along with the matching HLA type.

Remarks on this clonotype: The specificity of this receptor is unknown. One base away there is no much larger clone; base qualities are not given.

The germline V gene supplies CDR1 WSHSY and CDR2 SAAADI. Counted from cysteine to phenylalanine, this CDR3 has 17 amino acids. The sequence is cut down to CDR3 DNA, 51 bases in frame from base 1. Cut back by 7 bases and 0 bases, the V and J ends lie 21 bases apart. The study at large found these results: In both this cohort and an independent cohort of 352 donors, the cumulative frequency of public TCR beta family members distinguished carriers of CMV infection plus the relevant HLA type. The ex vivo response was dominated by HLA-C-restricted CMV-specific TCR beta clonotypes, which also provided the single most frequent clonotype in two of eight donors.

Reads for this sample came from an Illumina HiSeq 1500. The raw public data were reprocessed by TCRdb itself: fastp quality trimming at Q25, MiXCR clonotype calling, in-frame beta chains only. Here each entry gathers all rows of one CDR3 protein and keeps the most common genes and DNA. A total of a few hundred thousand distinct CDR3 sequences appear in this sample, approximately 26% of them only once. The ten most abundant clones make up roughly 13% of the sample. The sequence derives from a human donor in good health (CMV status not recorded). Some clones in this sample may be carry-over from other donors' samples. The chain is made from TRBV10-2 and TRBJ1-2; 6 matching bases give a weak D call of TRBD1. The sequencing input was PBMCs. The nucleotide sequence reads TGCGCCAGCATTCGAACCCCCCAACAGGGCTCTAACTATGGCTACACCTTC. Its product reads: CASIRTPQQGSNYGYTF.